This T cell receptor beta chain was observed in a study of identifying expanded T cells in peripheral blood. The protocol was immunoSEQ multiplex PCR, while the TCRdb copy is restricted to in-frame clones and leaves out a portion. This table holds around 100,000 clones, approximately 88% found once. The V gene lost 6 bases and the J gene lost 5 bases, with 14 bases spanning the gap. The CDR3 runs 14 residues. The germline V gene encodes CDR1 SGHRS and CDR2 YFSETQ. The sample was blood. The sequence was obtained from a person aged 18 to 70 in good health. The rearrangement uses TRBV5-1 and TRBJ2-2, with D perhaps matching TRBD2 (6 bases). The CDR3 spells CASMEGGGTGELFF. CDR3 bases: TGCGCCAGCATGGAGGGAGGTGGTACCGGGGAGCTGTTTTTT. Based on the CDR3 plus reference TRBV5-1 and TRBJ2-2, the full variable domain is KAGVTQTPRYLIKTRGQQVTLSCSPISGHRSVSWYQQTPGQGLQFLFEYFSETQRNKGNFPGRFSGRQFSNSRSEMNVSTLELGDSALYLCASMEGGGTGELFFGEGSRLTVL.